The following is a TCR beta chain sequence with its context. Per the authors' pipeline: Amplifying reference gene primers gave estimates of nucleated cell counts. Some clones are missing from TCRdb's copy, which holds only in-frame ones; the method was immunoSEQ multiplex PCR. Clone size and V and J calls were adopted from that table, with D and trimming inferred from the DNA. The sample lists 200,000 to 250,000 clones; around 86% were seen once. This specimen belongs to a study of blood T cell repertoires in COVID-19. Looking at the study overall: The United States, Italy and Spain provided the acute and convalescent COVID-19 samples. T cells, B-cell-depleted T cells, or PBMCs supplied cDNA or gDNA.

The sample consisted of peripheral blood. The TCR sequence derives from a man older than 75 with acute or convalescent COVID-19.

CDR3 region: CASSPWTSQSGEEQYF. The CDR3 DNA sequence: TGCGCCAGCAGCCCGTGGACTAGCCAGAGCGGCGAGGAGCAGTACTTC. The V and J genes are TRBV5-1 and TRBJ2-7, with 8 nucleotides matching TRBD2. Trimming removed 4 bases from V and 7 bases from J; junction bases left unmatched: 16. The CDR3 sequence is 16 residues long. Germline V lookup: CDR1 SGHRS, CDR2 YFSETQ.